Sequencing of this T cell receptor beta chain was carried out in a study of cytomegalovirus exposure and HLA in healthy donors. Only in-frame clones appear in the TCRdb table, and some are missing; sequencing was by immunoSEQ multiplex PCR. This sample has under 150,000 clones, with just over 90% found just once. This clone appeared a few times. Its antigen is unidentified. Whole-study results and caveats: In the 120 or so validation repertoires, roughly 94% of cluster scores exceeded 0, per a later analysis.

The length of the CDR3 is 13 residues. CDR1 and CDR2 (germline): MNHNS, SASEGT. V lost 8 bases to trimming and J lost 7 bases; unmatched junction nucleotides: 9. The specimen sequenced was PBMCs. V usage is TRBV6-1 and J usage is TRBJ1-2; TRBD1 aligns across 8 bases. This clonotype originated in a man aged 18-30 years in good health and CMV-seronegative. In DNA form, the CDR3 reads TGTGCCAGCCTAGGACAGGGCGAGTCTGGCTACACCTTC. Translating gives CASLGQGESGYTF.